This T cell receptor (beta chain) was sequenced during a study of cytomegalovirus exposure and HLA in healthy donors. Primers for the PCR totalled 60 Vbeta and 13 Jbeta. Measured with immunoSEQ multiplex PCR; TCRdb has only the in-frame clones, and not every one. The sample has about 64,000 clones, approximately 70% seen once. The TCR was taken from a male donor in good health and CMV-seropositive. The sample consisted of PBMCs.

Here the CDR3 reads CAWGSQGYTEAFF. The CDR3 region has the DNA TGTGCCTGGGGAAGTCAGGGGTATACTGAAGCTTTCTTT. This sequence joins TRBV30 and TRBJ1-1, with D possibly matching TRBD1 (6 bases). Trimming cost V 5 bases and J 5 bases, with 15 bases left between them. Germline V gene sequence: CDR1 GTSNPN, CDR2 SVGIG (reference sequence). The CDR3 sequence is 13 residues long.